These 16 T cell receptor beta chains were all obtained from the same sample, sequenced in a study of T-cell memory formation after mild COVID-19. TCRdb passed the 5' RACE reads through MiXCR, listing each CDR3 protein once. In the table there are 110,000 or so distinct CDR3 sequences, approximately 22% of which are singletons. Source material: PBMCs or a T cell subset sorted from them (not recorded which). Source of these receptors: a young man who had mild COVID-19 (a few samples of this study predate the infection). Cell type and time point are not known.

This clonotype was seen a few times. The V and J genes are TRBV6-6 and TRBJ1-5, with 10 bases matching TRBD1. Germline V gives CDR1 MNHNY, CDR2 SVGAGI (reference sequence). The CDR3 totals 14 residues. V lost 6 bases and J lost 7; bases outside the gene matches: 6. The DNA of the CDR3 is TGTGCCAGCAGCCGGACAGGGGGTGAACAGCCCCAGCATTTT. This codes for CASSRTGGEQPQHF.

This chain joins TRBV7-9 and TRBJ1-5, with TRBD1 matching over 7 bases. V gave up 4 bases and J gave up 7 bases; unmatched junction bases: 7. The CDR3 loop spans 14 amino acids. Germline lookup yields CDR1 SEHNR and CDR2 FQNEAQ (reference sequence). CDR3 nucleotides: TGTGCCAGCAGCTCACAGGGGAGTGGGCAGCCCCAGCATTTT. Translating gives CASSSQGSGQPQHF.

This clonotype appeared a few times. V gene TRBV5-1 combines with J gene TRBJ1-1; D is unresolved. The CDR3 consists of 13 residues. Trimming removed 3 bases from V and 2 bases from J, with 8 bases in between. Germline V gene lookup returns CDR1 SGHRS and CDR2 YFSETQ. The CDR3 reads CASSWTYNTEAFF. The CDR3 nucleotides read TGCGCCAGCAGCTGGACCTACAACACTGAAGCTTTCTTT.

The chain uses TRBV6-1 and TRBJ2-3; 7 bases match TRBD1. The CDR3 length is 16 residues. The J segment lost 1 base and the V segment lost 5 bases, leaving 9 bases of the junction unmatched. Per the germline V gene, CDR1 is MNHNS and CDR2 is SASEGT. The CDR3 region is CASSTRRGGGTDTQYF. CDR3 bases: TGTGCCAGCAGTACCCGGAGAGGGGGCGGCACAGATACGCAGTATTTT.

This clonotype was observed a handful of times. In DNA, the CDR3 is TGTGCCAGCAGTTTTGGGGACACTGAAGCTTTCTTT. This sequence encodes CASSFGDTEAFF. The genes are TRBV12-3 or TRBV12-4 and TRBJ1-1; D gene ambiguous. There are 12 residues in the CDR3. With 3 bases removed from V and 3 bases from J, the gap between germline ends came to 5 bases.

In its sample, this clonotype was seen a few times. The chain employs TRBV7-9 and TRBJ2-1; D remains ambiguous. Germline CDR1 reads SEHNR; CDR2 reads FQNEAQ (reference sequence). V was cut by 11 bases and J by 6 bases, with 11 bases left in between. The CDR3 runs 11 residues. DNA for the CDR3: TGTGCCGGTGACTGGCGCAATGAGCAGTTCTTC. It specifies CAGDWRNEQFF.

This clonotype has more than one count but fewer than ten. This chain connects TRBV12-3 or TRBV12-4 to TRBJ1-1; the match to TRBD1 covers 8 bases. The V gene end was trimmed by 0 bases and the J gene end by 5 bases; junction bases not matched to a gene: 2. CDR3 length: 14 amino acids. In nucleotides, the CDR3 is TGTGCCAGCAGTTTAGCCGACAGGGGAACTGAAGCTTTCTTT. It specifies CASSLADRGTEAFF.

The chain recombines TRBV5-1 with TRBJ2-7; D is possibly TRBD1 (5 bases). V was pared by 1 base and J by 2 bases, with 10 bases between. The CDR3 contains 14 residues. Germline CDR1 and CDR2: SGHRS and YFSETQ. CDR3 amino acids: CASSLLQVAYEQYF. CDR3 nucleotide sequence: TGCGCCAGCAGCTTGCTACAGGTTGCCTACGAGCAGTACTTC.

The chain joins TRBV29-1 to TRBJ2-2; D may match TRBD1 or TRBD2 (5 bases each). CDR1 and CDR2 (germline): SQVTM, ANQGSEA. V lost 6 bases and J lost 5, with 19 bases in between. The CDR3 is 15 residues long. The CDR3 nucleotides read TGCAGCGTCCGGGGCGTACGTCAGACAACCGGGGAGCTGTTTTTT. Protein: CSVRGVRQTTGELFF.

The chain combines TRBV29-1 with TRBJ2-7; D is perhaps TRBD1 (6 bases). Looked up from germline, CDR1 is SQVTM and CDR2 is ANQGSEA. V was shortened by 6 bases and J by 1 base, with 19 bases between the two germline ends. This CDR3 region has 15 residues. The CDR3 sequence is CSVAGTTQRSYEQYF. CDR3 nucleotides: TGCAGCGTCGCCGGGACAACTCAGAGATCCTACGAGCAGTACTTC.

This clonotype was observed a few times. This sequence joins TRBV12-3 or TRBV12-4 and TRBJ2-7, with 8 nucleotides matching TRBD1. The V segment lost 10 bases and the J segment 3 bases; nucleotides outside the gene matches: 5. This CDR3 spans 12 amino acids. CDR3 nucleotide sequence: TGTGCCACAGGACAGGGAATCTACGAGCAGTACTTC. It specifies CATGQGIYEQYF.

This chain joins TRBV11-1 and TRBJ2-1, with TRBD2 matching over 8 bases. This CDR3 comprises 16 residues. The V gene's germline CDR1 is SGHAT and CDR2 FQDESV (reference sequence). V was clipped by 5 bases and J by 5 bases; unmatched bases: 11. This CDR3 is CASSKNRGGGHNEQFF. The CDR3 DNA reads TGTGCCAGCAGCAAGAATCGGGGGGGAGGACACAATGAGCAGTTCTTC. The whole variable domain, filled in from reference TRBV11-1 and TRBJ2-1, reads EAEVAQSPRYKITEKSQAVAFWCDPISGHATLYWYRQILGQGPELLVQFQDESVVDDSQLPKDRFSAERLKGVDSTLKIQPAELGDSAMYLCASSKNRGGGHNEQFFGPGTRLTVL.

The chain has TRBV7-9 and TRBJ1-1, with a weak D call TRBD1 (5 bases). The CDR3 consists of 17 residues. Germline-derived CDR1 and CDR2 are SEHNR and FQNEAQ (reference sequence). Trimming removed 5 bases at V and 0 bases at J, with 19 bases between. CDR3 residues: CASSPQMGGTLNTEAFF. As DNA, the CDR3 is TGTGCCAGCAGCCCACAGATGGGGGGGACCCTGAACACTGAAGCTTTCTTT.

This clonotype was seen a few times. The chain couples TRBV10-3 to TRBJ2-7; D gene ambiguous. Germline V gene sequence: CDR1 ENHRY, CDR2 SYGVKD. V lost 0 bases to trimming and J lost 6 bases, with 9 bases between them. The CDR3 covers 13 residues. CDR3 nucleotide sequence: TGTGCCATCAGTGAGTCCCACTCTCGCGAGCAGTACGTC. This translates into CAISESHSREQYV.

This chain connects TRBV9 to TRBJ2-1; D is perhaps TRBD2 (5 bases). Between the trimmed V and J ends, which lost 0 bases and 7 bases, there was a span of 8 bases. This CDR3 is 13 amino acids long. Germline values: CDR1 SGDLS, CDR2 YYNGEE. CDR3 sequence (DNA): TGTGCCAGCAGCGTAGATAGAGGGAATGAGCAGTTCTTC. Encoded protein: CASSVDRGNEQFF. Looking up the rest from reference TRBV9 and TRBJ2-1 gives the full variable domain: DSGVTQTPKHLITATGQRVTLRCSPRSGDLSVYWYQQSLDQGLQFLIQYYNGEERAKGNILERFSAQQFPDLHSELNLSSLELGDSALYFCASSVDRGNEQFFGPGTRLTVL.

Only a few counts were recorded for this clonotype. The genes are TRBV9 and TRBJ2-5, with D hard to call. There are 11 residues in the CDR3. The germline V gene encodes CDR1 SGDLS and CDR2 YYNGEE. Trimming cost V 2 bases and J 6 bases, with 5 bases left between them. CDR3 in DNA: TGTGCCAGCAGCGTTTCAAAGACCCAGTACTTC. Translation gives CASSVSKTQYF.